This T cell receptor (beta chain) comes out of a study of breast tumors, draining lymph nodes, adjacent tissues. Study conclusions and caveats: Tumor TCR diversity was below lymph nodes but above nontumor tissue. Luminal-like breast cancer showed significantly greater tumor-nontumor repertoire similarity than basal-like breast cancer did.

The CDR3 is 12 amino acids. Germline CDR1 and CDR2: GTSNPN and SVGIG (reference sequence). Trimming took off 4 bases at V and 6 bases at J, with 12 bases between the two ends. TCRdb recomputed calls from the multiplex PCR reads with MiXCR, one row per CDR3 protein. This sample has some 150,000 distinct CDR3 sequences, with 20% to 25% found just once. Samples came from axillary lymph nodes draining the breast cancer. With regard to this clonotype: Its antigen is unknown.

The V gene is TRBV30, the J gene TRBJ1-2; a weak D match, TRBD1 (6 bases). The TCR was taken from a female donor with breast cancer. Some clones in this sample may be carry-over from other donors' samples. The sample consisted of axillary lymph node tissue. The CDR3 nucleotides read TGTGCCTGGACCTTGGGGGGCGATGGCTACACCTTC. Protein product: CAWTLGGDGYTF. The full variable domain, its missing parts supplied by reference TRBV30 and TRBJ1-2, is SQTIHQWPATLVQPVGSPLSLECTVEGTSNPNLYWYRQAAGRGLQLLFYSVGIGQISSEVPQNLSASRPQDRQFILSSKKLLLSDSGFYLCAWTLGGDGYTFGSGTRLTVV.